This T cell receptor (beta chain) was observed in a study of shared clonotypes between healthy human individuals. The table came from immunoSEQ multiplex PCR; TCRdb's copy has only in-frame clones and leaves some out. The sample holds approximately 2,000,000 clones; over 85% are singletons and the top ten take approximately 1.7%. The CDR3 is 16 residues long. Germline V gene lookup returns CDR1 SGHRS and CDR2 YFSETQ. Trimming removed 5 bases at V and 1 base at J, with 16 bases between. CD8 cells regarded as naive lacked CD45RO, were positively chosen for CCR7, and omitted terminally differentiated effector memory CD45RA+ cells.

The chain is built from TRBV5-1 and TRBJ2-1; D possibly corresponds to TRBD2 (5 bases). The clonotype comes from a man aged 18 to 30 in good health. Some clones in this sample may be carry-over from other donors' samples. What was sequenced was naive CD8+ T cells from PBMCs. The CDR3: CASRAAAVRSYNEQFF. The DNA of the CDR3 is TGCGCCAGCAGGGCCGCAGCGGTTAGGTCCTACAATGAGCAGTTCTTC.